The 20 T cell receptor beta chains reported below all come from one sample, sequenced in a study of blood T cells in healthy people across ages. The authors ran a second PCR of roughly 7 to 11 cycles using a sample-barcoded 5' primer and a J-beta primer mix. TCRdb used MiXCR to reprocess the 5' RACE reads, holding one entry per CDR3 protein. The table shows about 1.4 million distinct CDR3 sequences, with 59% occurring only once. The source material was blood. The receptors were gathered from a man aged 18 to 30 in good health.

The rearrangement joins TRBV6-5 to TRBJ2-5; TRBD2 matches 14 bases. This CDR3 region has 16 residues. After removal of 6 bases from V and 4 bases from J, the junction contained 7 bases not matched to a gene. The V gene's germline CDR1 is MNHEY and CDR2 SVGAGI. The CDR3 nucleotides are TGTGCCAGCAGCCGCGGGACTAGCGGGAGCTCAGAGACCCAGTACTTC. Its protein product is CASSRGTSGSSETQYF.

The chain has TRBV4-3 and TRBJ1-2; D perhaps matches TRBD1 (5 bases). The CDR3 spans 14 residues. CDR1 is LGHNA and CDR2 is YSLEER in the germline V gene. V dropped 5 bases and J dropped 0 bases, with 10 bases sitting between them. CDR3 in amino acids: CASSGTPPNYGYTF. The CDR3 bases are TGCGCCAGCAGCGGGACGCCGCCTAACTATGGCTACACCTTC.

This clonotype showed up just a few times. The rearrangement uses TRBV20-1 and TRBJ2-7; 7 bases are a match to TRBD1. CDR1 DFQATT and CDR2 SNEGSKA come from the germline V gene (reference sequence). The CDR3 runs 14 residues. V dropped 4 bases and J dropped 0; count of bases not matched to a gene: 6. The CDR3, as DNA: TGCAGTGCTATGGGACAGATGAGCTCCTACGAGCAGTACTTC. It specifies CSAMGQMSSYEQYF.

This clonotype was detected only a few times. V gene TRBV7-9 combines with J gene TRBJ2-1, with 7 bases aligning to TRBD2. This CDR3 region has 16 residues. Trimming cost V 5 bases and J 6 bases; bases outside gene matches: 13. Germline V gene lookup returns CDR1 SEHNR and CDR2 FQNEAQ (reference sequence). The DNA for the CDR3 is TGTGCCAGCAGCAAATTGAGCGGGATCGCGGTCAATGAGCAGTTCTTC. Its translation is CASSKLSGIAVNEQFF.

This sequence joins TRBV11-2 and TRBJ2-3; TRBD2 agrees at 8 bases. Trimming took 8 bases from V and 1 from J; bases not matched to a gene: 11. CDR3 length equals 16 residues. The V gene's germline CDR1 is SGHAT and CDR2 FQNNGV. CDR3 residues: CASGYRGGFRTDTQYF. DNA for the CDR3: TGTGCCAGCGGCTACCGCGGGGGGTTCCGCACAGATACGCAGTATTTT.

This CDR3 is CSALSGKDTGELFF. The CDR3 DNA sequence: TGCAGTGCGTTGAGCGGGAAGGACACCGGGGAGCTGTTTTTT. The V and J genes are TRBV20-1 and TRBJ2-2; the match to TRBD2 covers 7 bases. The CDR3 spans 14 residues. V lost 6 bases, J lost 3 bases, and 7 bases stayed unmatched. Germline V gene data show CDR1 as DFQATT and CDR2 as SNEGSKA (reference sequence).

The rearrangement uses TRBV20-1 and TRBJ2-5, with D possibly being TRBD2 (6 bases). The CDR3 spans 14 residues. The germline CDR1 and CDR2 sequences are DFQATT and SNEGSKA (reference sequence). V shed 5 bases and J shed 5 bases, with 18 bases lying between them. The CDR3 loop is CSAGRDHREETQYF. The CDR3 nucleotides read TGCAGTGCTGGAAGGGACCACCGGGAGGAGACCCAGTACTTC.

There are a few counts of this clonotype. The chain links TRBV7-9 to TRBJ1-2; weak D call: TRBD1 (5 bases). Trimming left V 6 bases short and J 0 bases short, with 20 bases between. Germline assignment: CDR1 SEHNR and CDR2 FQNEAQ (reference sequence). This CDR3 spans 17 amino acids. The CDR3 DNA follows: TGTGCCAGCAGTCCCAGGGACGGCTTCCTCTCTAACTATGGCTACACCTTC. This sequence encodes CASSPRDGFLSNYGYTF.

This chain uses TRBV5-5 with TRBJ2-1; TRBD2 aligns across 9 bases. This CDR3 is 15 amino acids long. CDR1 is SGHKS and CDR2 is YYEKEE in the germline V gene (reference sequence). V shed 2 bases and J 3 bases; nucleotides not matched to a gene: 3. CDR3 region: CASSFSGGVYNEQFF. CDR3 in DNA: TGTGCCAGCAGCTTTAGCGGGGGTGTCTACAATGAGCAGTTCTTC.

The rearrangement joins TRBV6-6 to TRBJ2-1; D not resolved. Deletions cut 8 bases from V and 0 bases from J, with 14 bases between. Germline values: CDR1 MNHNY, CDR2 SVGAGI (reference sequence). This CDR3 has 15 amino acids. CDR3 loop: CASHGPSSSYNEQFF. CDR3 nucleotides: TGTGCCAGCCATGGCCCCTCTAGCTCCTACAATGAGCAGTTCTTC.

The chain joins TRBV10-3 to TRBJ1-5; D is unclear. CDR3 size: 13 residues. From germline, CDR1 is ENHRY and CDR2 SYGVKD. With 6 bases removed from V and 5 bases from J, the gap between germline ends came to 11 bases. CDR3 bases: TGTGCCATCAGCGACCAACGATATCAGCCCCAGCATTTT. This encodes CAISDQRYQPQHF.

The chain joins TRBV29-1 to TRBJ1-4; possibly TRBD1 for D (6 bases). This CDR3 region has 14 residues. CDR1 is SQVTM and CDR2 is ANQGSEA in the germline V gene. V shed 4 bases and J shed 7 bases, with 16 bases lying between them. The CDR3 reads CSVARGHPGEKLFF. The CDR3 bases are TGCAGCGTTGCCCGGGGGCACCCTGGTGAAAAACTGTTTTTT.

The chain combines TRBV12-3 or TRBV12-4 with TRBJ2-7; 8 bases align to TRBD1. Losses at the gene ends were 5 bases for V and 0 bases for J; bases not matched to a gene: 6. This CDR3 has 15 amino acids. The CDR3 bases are TGTGCCAGCAGTGAACGGACAGGGCTCTCCTACGAGCAGTACTTC. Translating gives CASSERTGLSYEQYF.

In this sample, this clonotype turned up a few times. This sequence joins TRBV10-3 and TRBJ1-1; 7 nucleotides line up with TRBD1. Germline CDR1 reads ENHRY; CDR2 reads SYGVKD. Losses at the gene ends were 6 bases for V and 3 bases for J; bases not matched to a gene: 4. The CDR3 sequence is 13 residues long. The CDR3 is CAISVDRDTEAFF. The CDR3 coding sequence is TGTGCCATCAGCGTTGACAGGGACACTGAAGCTTTCTTT.

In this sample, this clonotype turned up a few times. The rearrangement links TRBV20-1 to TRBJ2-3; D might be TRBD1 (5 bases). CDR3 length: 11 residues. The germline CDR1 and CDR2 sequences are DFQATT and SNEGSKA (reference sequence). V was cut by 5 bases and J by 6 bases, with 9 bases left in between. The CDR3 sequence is CSASNRDTQYF. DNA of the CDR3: TGCAGTGCTTCCAACAGGGATACGCAGTATTTT.

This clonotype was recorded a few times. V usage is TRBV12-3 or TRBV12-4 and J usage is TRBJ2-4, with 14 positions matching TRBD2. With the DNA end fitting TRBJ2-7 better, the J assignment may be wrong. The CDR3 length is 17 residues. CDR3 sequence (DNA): TGTGCCAGCAGTTTATTGCCTGGGACTAGCGGGAGTTACGAGCAGTACTTC. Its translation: CASSLLPGTSGSYEQYF.

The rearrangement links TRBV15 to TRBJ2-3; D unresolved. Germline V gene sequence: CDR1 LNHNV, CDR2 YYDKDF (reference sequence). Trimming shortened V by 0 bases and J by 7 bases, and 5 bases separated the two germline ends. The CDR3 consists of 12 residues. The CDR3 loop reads CATSRDGYTQYF. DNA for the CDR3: TGTGCCACCAGCAGAGATGGTTATACGCAGTATTTT.

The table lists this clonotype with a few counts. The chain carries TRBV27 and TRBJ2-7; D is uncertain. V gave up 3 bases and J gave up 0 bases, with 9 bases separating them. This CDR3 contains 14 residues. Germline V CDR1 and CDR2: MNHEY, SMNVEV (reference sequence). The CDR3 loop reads CASSFAEISYEQYF. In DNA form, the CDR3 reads TGTGCCAGCAGTTTTGCGGAAATCTCCTACGAGCAGTACTTC.

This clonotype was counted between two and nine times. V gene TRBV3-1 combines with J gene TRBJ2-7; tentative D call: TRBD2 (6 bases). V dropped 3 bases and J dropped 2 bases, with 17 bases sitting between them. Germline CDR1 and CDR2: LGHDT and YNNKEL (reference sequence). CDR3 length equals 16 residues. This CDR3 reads CASSHPSGDLTYEQYF. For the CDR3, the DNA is TGTGCCAGCAGCCATCCTTCTGGGGACTTAACCTACGAGCAGTACTTC.

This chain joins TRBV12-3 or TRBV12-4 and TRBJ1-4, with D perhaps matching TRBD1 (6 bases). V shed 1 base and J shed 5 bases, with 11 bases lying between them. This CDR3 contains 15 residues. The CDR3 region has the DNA TGTGCCAGCAGTTTAGAACCAGGGGAGAATGAAAAACTGTTTTTT. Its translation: CASSLEPGENEKLFF.